This TCR beta chain was captured by sequencing in a study of blood T cell repertoires in COVID-19. Libraries were prepared by immunoSEQ multiplex PCR; TCRdb keeps only in-frame clonotypes and omits some of them. Of 95,000 to 130,000 clones listed, about 80% are singletons. The CDR3 consists of 15 residues. Germline lookup yields CDR1 SGHRS and CDR2 YFSETQ. V lost 0 bases and J lost 3; bases outside the gene matches: 2. This clone came up once. The chain links TRBV5-1 to TRBJ2-1; 8 bases fit TRBD1. This receptor was taken from a man in his sixties or seventies with active or convalescent COVID-19. The sequenced sample was peripheral blood. The CDR3 region is CASSLAGTGYNEQFF. DNA for the CDR3: TGCGCCAGCAGCTTGGCCGGGACAGGCTACAATGAGCAGTTCTTC.